One TCR beta chain is described in this entry. Assay used: immunoSEQ multiplex PCR; TCRdb lists only in-frame clones, some missing. Among 2 million to 3 million clones listed, 80% to 95% were seen once. The data derive from a study of shared clonotypes between healthy human individuals. Germline lookup yields CDR1 LNHDA and CDR2 SQIVND (reference sequence). The CDR3 loop spans 17 amino acids. V shed 7 bases and J 2 bases; nucleotides not matched to a gene: 5. Material: naive CD4+ T cells from PBMCs. As to subset: CD45RA+ positively selected. This TCR was recovered from a man between 18 and 35 years old in good health. Some clones in this sample may be carry-over from other donors' samples. This rearrangement joins TRBV19 to TRBJ2-1; 16 bases line up with TRBD2. The CDR3 bases are TGTGCCAGTAATAGGGGGACTAGCGGGAGGGCCTACAATGAGCAGTTCTTC. As protein: CASNRGTSGRAYNEQFF.